The rows below give T cell receptor beta chains drawn from one sample of a study of blood T cell repertoires in COVID-19. Produced via immunoSEQ multiplex PCR; TCRdb's table is partial and in-frame only. The table shows 240,000 or so clones, with around 79% occurring only once. Sequencing was performed on peripheral blood. The receptors were sampled from an elderly woman with acute or convalescent COVID-19. Each CDR3 is given with its conserved first and last residue. Fields, in order: CDR3 length, J gene, D gene, clone size, V gene, CDR3 DNA, CDR3 protein. A D gene is named only where the DNA matches it firmly. Some rows mark clone size as missing; the rest say once, few, many or name a class of expanded clone.

12 TRBJ2-5 - - TRBV7-7 TGTGCCAGCAGCTTAGACGGGGAGACCCAGTACTTC CASSLDGETQYF
14 TRBJ1-2 TRBD1 once TRBV11-1 TGTGCCAGCAGCTTAGGAGGGACAGCAGACAGCTACACCTTC CASSLGGTADSYTF
13 TRBJ2-1 TRBD2 - TRBV5-1 TGCGCCAGCAGCCCAAGACTAGCCAATGAGCAGTTCTTC CASSPRLANEQFF
15 TRBJ1-2 - - TRBV5-1 TGCGCCAGCAGCTTGGGGGATCTGGGGCCCTATGGCTACACCTTC CASSLGDLGPYGYTF
14 TRBJ1-5 - - TRBV30 TGTGCCTGTCAGACAGGCGATAGCAATCAGCCCCAGCATTTT CACQTGDSNQPQHF
14 TRBJ2-3 TRBD1 - TRBV5-1 TGCGCCAGCAGCTTCCAGGGGGCGGAAGATACGCAGTATTTT CASSFQGAEDTQYF
17 TRBJ2-7 TRBD1 - TRBV27 TGTGCCAGCAGCCGCTCCTCCTCCGGGACAGGGATCTACGAGCAGTACTTC CASSRSSSGTGIYEQYF
16 TRBJ1-2 TRBD1 - TRBV9 TGTGCCAGCAGCGTAGCGGGACAGGGGGAGATCTATGGCTACACCTTC CASSVAGQGEIYGYTF
13 TRBJ1-5 - - TRBV2 TGTGCCAGCAAAGGGGAGGGCAATCAGCCCCAGCATTTT CASKGEGNQPQHF
14 TRBJ1-6 - - TRBV3-1/TRBV3-2 TGTGCCAGCAGCCACAGGGGAAATAATTCACCCCTCCACTTT CASSHRGNNSPLHF
17 TRBJ1-6 - - TRBV4-1 TGCGCCAGCAGCCAAGATCCCCGCAGCTCCTATAATTCACCCCTCCACTTT CASSQDPRSSYNSPLHF
15 TRBJ1-1 TRBD1 - TRBV5-1 TGCGCCAGCAGCGTCTCAGGGGGCGTGGGCACTGAAGCTTTCTTT CASSVSGGVGTEAFF
16 TRBJ1-4 - - TRBV18 TGTGCCAGCTCCCGAGTTGGACTTTTGGATCTAGAAAAACTGTTTTTT CASSRVGLLDLEKLFF
12 TRBJ2-1 - - TRBV10-3 TGTGCCATCAGTGAGTTCTCCAATGAGCAGTTCTTC CAISEFSNEQFF
16 TRBJ2-3 - - TRBV29-1 TGCAGCGTTGACCAAACCGCGGCCCGCGGGACGGATACGCAGTATTTT CSVDQTAARGTDTQYF
15 TRBJ2-3 TRBD2 - TRBV10-1 TGCGCCAGCTCAGAAGAGCCCGGGAGGATTGATACGCAGTATTTT CASSEEPGRIDTQYF
17 TRBJ1-2 TRBD1 - TRBV10-3 TGTGCCATCAGTGAGCCAACCGGGACAGGGACGAGGAATGGCTACACCTTC CAISEPTGTGTRNGYTF
16 TRBJ2-5 TRBD2 few TRBV7-9 TGTGCCAGCAGCTTAGTCGGGCTAGCGGACCGGGGGACCCAGTACTTC CASSLVGLADRGTQYF
12 TRBJ1-2 TRBD1 - TRBV19 TGTGCCAGTAGAACAGGGGATGGTGGCTACACCTTC CASRTGDGGYTF
16 TRBJ2-1 TRBD2 - TRBV14 TGTGCCAGCAGCCAAGTACTAGCGGGAGTACTCAATGAGCAGTTCTTC CASSQVLAGVLNEQFF
12 TRBJ1-1 - - TRBV29-1 TGCAGCGGCGATGGGGGCGGAACTGAAGCTTTCTTT CSGDGGGTEAFF
13 TRBJ1-1 - - TRBV18 TGTGCCAGCTCACCACCGACTCGGACTGAAGCTTTCTTT CASSPPTRTEAFF
15 TRBJ2-7 - - TRBV2 TGTGCCAGCAGTTCACAGGGCGGTAATCTCTACGAGCAGTACTTC CASSSQGGNLYEQYF
14 TRBJ2-7 - - TRBV4-1 TGCGCCAGCAGCCAAGACGCCAGGGGTTACGAGCAGTACTTC CASSQDARGYEQYF
14 TRBJ1-1 - - TRBV7-2 TGTGCCAGCAGCTTAGGAAGGGCCAAGGGGGAAGCTTTCTTT CASSLGRAKGEAFF
13 TRBJ2-2 TRBD1 - TRBV29-1 TGCAGCGTTGCAGGACAGGGGACCGGGGAGCTGTTTTTT CSVAGQGTGELFF
18 TRBJ2-3 - - TRBV4-2 TGTGCCAGCAGCCAAGAGGGGCCCAGAGGCTCGGGCACAGATACGCAGTATTTT CASSQEGPRGSGTDTQYF
14 TRBJ2-7 TRBD2 once TRBV7-2 TGTGCCAGCAGCTTAACGGGGGGGATGGACGAGCAGTACTTC CASSLTGGMDEQYF
11 TRBJ2-3 TRBD1 - TRBV29-1 TGCAGCGGGGGACAGGTGGATACGCAGTATTTT CSGGQVDTQYF
15 TRBJ1-5 - - TRBV3-1/TRBV3-2 TGTGCCAGCAGCCAAGGAGCCGTTAGCAATCAGCCCCAGCATTTT CASSQGAVSNQPQHF
12 TRBJ1-2 - - TRBV30 TGTGCCTGGACTCAGGGCCAGGGCGGCTACACCTTC CAWTQGQGGYTF
13 TRBJ1-2 - - TRBV2 TGTGCCAGCAGTGATCGGGGAATCTATGGCTACACCTTC CASSDRGIYGYTF
14 TRBJ2-2 TRBD1 - TRBV9 TGTGCCAGCAGCTCAAGGACAGGGGGTGGGGAGCTGTTTTTT CASSSRTGGGELFF
15 TRBJ2-7 TRBD2 - TRBV6-5 TGTGCCAGCAGTTACACTAGCGGGAAACACTACGAGCAGTACTTC CASSYTSGKHYEQYF
13 TRBJ1-1 - - TRBV9 TGTGCCAGCAGCGTAGCGGTCGGGGGTTCAGCTTTCTTT CASSVAVGGSAFF
13 TRBJ2-5 - - TRBV12-3/TRBV12-4 TGTGCCAGCAGCCCTCCGGGACAAGAGACCCAGTACTTC CASSPPGQETQYF
11 TRBJ2-3 - - TRBV20-1 TGCAGTGCGGGGACACCAGATACGCAGTATTTT CSAGTPDTQYF
11 TRBJ2-3 - - TRBV9 TGTGCCAGCAGCCTCGAGGATACGCAGTATTTT CASSLEDTQYF
11 TRBJ1-5 - - TRBV21-1 TGTGCCAGCAGGGGGAGGGGGCCCCAGCATTTT CASRGRGPQHF
15 TRBJ1-2 - - TRBV6-2/TRBV6-3 TGTGCCAGCAGTTATTCGGGACAAGCCTACTATGGCTACACCTTC CASSYSGQAYYGYTF
15 TRBJ1-2 TRBD1 - TRBV9 TGTGCCAGCAGCGTGAGCAGGGGGCGCGACTATGGCTACACCTTC CASSVSRGRDYGYTF
15 TRBJ2-1 TRBD2 - TRBV9 TGTGCCAGCAGCGCCAGCGGGGGGGCCGACAATGAGCAGTTCTTC CASSASGGADNEQFF
15 TRBJ1-6 - - TRBV25-1 TGTGCCAGCATCCATAGGGGACTGCTTAATTCACCCCTCCACTTT CASIHRGLLNSPLHF
15 TRBJ1-2 TRBD1 - TRBV19 TGTGCCTGTTTCGGACAGGGAGATTGTAACTATGGCTACACCTTC CACFGQGDCNYGYTF
13 TRBJ1-1 TRBD1 - TRBV7-3 TGTGCCAGCAGCACAGACAGGGACACTGAAGCTTTCTTT CASSTDRDTEAFF
16 TRBJ1-2 TRBD1 - TRBV9 TGTGCCAGCAGCGTAGGGCAGGGGGGTCTCGGCTATGGCTACACCTTC CASSVGQGGLGYGYTF
14 TRBJ1-4 - - TRBV5-1 TGCGCCAGCAGCCCGGGACGGGGAGGTGAAAAACTGTTTTTT CASSPGRGGEKLFF
14 TRBJ1-2 - - TRBV7-8 TGTGCCAGCAGCTTAGGAGGACACCTCTATGGCTACACCTTC CASSLGGHLYGYTF
14 TRBJ1-2 - - TRBV14 TGTGCCAGCAGCCTCGCAAGGAGCAGCTATGGCTACACCTTC CASSLARSSYGYTF
16 TRBJ2-6 - - TRBV3-1/TRBV3-2 TGTGCCAGCAGCCAAGGGGTCGGGGTTGGGGCCAACGTCCTGACTTTC CASSQGVGVGANVLTF
15 TRBJ2-4 - many TRBV2 TGTGCCAGCAGCGGGTTAGGTCTAGCCAAAAACATTCAGTACTTC CASSGLGLAKNIQYF
15 TRBJ1-5 - - TRBV19 TGTGCCAGTACCGTCGGGGGGGCTTCCGATCAGCCCCAGCATTTT CASTVGGASDQPQHF
14 TRBJ1-2 TRBD1 once TRBV5-1 TGCGCCAGCAGCACCCAGGGGGGTAACTATGGCTACACCTTC CASSTQGGNYGYTF
14 TRBJ2-3 TRBD2 once TRBV19 TGTGCCAGTAGTATCCCAGGCGGGAGGTCTACGCAGTATTTT CASSIPGGRSTQYF
13 TRBJ1-2 - few TRBV7-2 TGTGCCAGCAGGCAGGGTTTTTCCTATGGCTACACCTTC CASRQGFSYGYTF
13 TRBJ1-1 TRBD1 once TRBV7-8 TGTGCCAGCAGCTTAGCAACAGGGGGGAGGGCTTTCTTT CASSLATGGRAFF
20 TRBJ1-4 TRBD1 - TRBV5-1 TGCGCCAGCAGCTCGAAAAACCGGGACAGGGGGCGTGCAGCTAATGAAAAACTGTTTTTT CASSSKNRDRGRAANEKLFF